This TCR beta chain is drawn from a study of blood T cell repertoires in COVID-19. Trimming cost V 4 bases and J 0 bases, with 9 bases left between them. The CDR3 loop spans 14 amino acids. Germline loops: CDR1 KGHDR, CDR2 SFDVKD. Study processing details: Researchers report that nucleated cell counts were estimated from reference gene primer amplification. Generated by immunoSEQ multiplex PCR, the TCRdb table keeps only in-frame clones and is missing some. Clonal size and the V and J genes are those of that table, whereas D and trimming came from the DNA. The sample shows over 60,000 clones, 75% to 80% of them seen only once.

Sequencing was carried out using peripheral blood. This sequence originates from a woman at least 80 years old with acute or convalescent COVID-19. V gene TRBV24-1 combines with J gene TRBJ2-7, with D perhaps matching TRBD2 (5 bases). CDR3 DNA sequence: TGTGCCACCAGTGAGTCTGGGAGCTCCTACGAGCAGTACTTC. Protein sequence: CATSESGSSYEQYF.